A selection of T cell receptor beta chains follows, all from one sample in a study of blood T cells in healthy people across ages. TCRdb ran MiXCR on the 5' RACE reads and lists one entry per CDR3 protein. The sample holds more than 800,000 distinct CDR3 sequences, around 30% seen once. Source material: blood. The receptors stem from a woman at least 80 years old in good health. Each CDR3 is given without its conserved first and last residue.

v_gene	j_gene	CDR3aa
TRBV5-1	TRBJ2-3	ASSWGNPSTDTQY
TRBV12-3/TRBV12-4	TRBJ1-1	ASSKRGTPLNTEAF
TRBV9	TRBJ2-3	ASSVEGRGADTQY
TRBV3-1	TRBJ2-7	ASSQDRGAGGINYEQY
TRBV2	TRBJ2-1	ASGSLSSYNEQF
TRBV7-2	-	ASSPDGRGFNEQY
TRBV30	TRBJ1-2	AWSVQGAAYGYT
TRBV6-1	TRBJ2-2	ASSEQGASTGELF
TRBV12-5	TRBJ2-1	ASGLTGCNEQF
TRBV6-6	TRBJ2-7	ASSPRGPKSSYEQY
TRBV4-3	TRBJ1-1	ASSRSRNTEAF
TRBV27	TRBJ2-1	ASRRLARDEQF
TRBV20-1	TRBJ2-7	SANAPGQGASYEQY
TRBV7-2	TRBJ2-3	ASSVISGGVDTQY
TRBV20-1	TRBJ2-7	SASRPGTSEQY
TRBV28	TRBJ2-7	ASIGGQAYEQY
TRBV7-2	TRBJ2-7	ASSSGRSSYEQY
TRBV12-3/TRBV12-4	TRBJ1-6	ASSLGGGPGNSPPH
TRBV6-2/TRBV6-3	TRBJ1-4	ASSYRRTEQLF
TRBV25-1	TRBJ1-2	ASSDRDSTDRLGYT
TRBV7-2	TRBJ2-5	ASSFSGATYNEQY
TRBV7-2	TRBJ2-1	ASSLAPGASYNEQF